This is a list of T cell receptor beta chains from one sample in a study of OX40 agonist ivuxolimab in advanced cancers. Sequencing used immunoSEQ multiplex PCR; TCRdb keeps in-frame clones, though not all of them. There are 35,000 to 40,000 clones in the sample; approximately 90% occur only once, and around 13% lies in the top ten. Sequences were derived from CD4+ or CD8+ T cells sorted from blood, sampled in a trial of the OX40 agonist ivuxolimab. These receptors all stem from an adult with an advanced solid tumor such as melanoma, head and neck, liver or kidney cancer. Each CDR3 is given with its conserved first and last residue. Clone size is given for some rows only: seen once, a few or many times, or a class if the clone is expanded.

V: TRBV9; size: NA; CDR3: CASSVAVAAAYNEQFF
V: TRBV5-1; size: NA; CDR3: CASSQDTSGRAMGDF
V: TRBV9; size: NA; CDR3: CASSVDGSYTF
V: TRBV9; size: NA; CDR3: CASSAWTATGETQYF
V: TRBV7-3; size: few; CDR3: CASSVAAGGLREQFF
V: TRBV28; size: NA; CDR3: CASSLDRGRYGYTF
V: TRBV5-4; size: NA; CDR3: CASTKWERAAYEQYF
V: TRBV11-2; size: NA; CDR3: CASSSTGFSYEQYF
V: TRBV4-1; size: NA; CDR3: CASSQEGKGTSGSRYEQYF
V: TRBV5-8; size: NA; CDR3: CASSLAPYNEQFF
V: TRBV9; size: NA; CDR3: CASSVGRPNTEAFF
V: TRBV15; size: NA; CDR3: CATSRLVFNEQFF
V: TRBV19; size: NA; CDR3: CASSPWGKGNQPQHF
V: TRBV7-6; size: NA; CDR3: CASSLVETGELFF
V: TRBV9; size: medium-sized; CDR3: CASSVAAGEGSYNEQFF
V: TRBV4-1; size: NA; CDR3: CASSQEGGTHEQYF
V: TRBV27; size: NA; CDR3: CASIGGTTYEQYF
V: TRBV19; size: NA; CDR3: CASSQGLAVYEQYF
V: TRBV19; size: NA; CDR3: CASSIGVGTVYNEQFF
V: TRBV10-3; size: once; CDR3: CAISEGGGYEQYF
V: TRBV4-1; size: once; CDR3: CASSQVGNLLGEQYF
V: TRBV6-1; size: NA; CDR3: CASSAPGLAGEERETQYF
V: TRBV18; size: NA; CDR3: CASSPSGRSGGPSSGELFF
V: TRBV7-9; size: NA; CDR3: CASSFGAKNIQYF
V: TRBV5-6; size: NA; CDR3: CASSTGSGSYEQFF
V: TRBV7-3; size: few; CDR3: CASSDYPQGRAKNIQYF
V: TRBV19; size: NA; CDR3: CASSLGTPSYEQYF
V: TRBV6-1; size: NA; CDR3: CASKESTSFYGYTF
V: TRBV7-9; size: NA; CDR3: CASSPPEKDGYTF
V: TRBV29-1; size: NA; CDR3: CSVQRGLAYEQYF
V: TRBV6-5; size: NA; CDR3: CASSYSGHLNTGELFF
V: TRBV29-1; size: NA; CDR3: CSVVRLLQETQYF
V: TRBV25-1; size: NA; CDR3: CASSAGTSGSFYEQYF
V: TRBV9; size: NA; CDR3: CASSAQLAGEENEQFF
V: TRBV7-2; size: once; CDR3: CASSQRDTLNTEAFF
V: TRBV7-3; size: NA; CDR3: CASSLLPGYNEQFF